These 12 T cell receptor beta chains came from one sample sequenced in a study of cytomegalovirus exposure and HLA in healthy donors. Both 60 Vbeta primers and 13 Jbeta primers went into the PCR. Method: immunoSEQ multiplex PCR; TCRdb's copy keeps in-frame clones and lacks some. The sample yields over 100,000 clones, roughly 82% seen once. Sequenced material: PBMCs. Receptor source: a woman between 18 and 29 years old in good health and CMV-seropositive.

The V call is TRBV4-1, the J call TRBJ2-7; TRBD1 aligns across 8 bases. J was trimmed by 1 base and V by 4 bases; bases with no gene match: 6. Germline V gives CDR1 MGHRA, CDR2 YSYEKL. This CDR3 comprises 15 residues. The CDR3 loop reads CASSPGTGKSYEQYF. For the CDR3, the DNA is TGCGCCAGCAGCCCTGGGACAGGCAAATCCTACGAGCAGTACTTC.

The CDR3 loop reads CASSLVTGQKSSYNEQFF. The CDR3 bases are TGTGCCAGCAGCTTGGTAACGGGACAGAAAAGCTCCTACAATGAGCAGTTCTTC. The J gene is TRBJ2-1, the V gene TRBV5-6, with 7 bases aligning to TRBD1. The CDR3 consists of 18 residues. Germline V CDR1 and CDR2: SGHDT, YYEEEE. Trimming removed 0 bases from V and 0 bases from J; junction bases left unmatched: 9.

Only a few counts were recorded for this clone. The chain combines TRBV15 with TRBJ2-7, with D unresolved. V lost 0 bases and J 4 bases, leaving 7 bases between the germline ends. This CDR3 is built from 13 residues. Germline lookup yields CDR1 LNHNV and CDR2 YYDKDF (reference sequence). CDR3 DNA sequence: TGTGCCACCAGCAGAGATCTCGAGTACGAGCAGTACTTC. Encoded protein: CATSRDLEYEQYF. The variable domain in full, completed from reference TRBV15 and TRBJ2-7, reads DAMVIQNPRYQVTQFGKPVTLSCSQTLNHNVMYWYQQKSSQAPKLLFHYYDKDFNNEADTPDNFQSRRPNTSFCFLDIRSPGLGDTAMYLCATSRDLEYEQYFGPGTRLTVT.

The sample holds a few counts of this clone. This chain joins TRBV4-1 and TRBJ1-2; 7 nucleotides line up with TRBD1. Trimming at V came to 0 bases and at J to 8 bases, leaving 6 bases not matched to a gene. This CDR3 is built from 14 residues. Germline values: CDR1 MGHRA, CDR2 YSYEKL. CDR3 loop: CASSQDGRGEGYTF. For the CDR3, the DNA is TGCGCCAGCAGCCAAGACGGCAGGGGGGAGGGCTACACCTTC.

As concerns this clone: One junction end disagrees with the germline gene, perhaps due to a read error. This chain joins TRBV7-7 and TRBJ2-7; D might be TRBD1 (6 bases). CDR1 and CDR2 from the germline V gene are SSHAT and FNYEAQ (reference sequence). The length of the CDR3 is 14 residues. CDR3: CASSLSTGSHEQYF. The DNA of the CDR3 is TGTGCTAGCAGCTTAAGTACAGGGTCCCACGAGCAGTACTTC.

This rearrangement joins TRBV11-2 to TRBJ2-5, with 12 nucleotides matching TRBD2. CDR1 SGHAT and CDR2 FQNNGV come from the germline V gene. This CDR3 contains 16 residues. V shed 4 bases, J shed 0 bases, and the junction held 3 bases outside the gene matches. The DNA of the CDR3 is TGTGCCAGCAGCTCATGGACTAGCGGGGACCAAGAGACCCAGTACTTC. Its protein is CASSSWTSGDQETQYF.

V is TRBV7-3 and J is TRBJ2-2, with D possibly matching TRBD2 (5 bases). V dropped 5 bases and J dropped 7 bases, with 8 bases sitting between them. The CDR3 runs to 12 residues. Germline V gene data show CDR1 as SGHTA and CDR2 as FQGTGA. The CDR3 nucleotides are TGTGCCAGCAGCCCCGGGGTCGGGGAGCTGTTTTTT. It specifies CASSPGVGELFF.

The chain couples TRBV9 to TRBJ2-2, with 10 positions matching TRBD2. Per germline, CDR1 SGDLS and CDR2 YYNGEE. V lost 5 bases to trimming and J lost 7 bases; unmatched junction nucleotides: 11. This CDR3 comprises 16 residues. The CDR3 loop is CASSALLLAGDGELFF. CDR3 nucleotide sequence: TGTGCCAGCAGTGCCCTCCTCCTAGCGGGGGACGGGGAGCTGTTTTTT.

This clone was seen a single time. The V gene is TRBV5-4, the J gene TRBJ2-5; 7 bases match TRBD1. The germline V gene encodes CDR1 SGHNT and CDR2 YYREEE (reference sequence). Losses at the gene ends were 0 bases for V and 2 bases for J; bases not matched to a gene: 4. This CDR3 spans 15 amino acids. CDR3 coding DNA: TGTGCCAGCAGCTTGGGGGACAGAATACAAGAGACCCAGTACTTC. Protein: CASSLGDRIQETQYF.

The chain links TRBV7-7 to TRBJ2-5, with unresolved D. The J call may be mistaken, given a closer DNA end match to TRBJ2-7. CDR1 is SSHAT, CDR2 FNYEAQ, per germline (reference sequence). This CDR3 has 15 amino acids. CDR3 in amino acids: CASSATVSSSYEQYF. CDR3 sequence (DNA): TGTGCCAGCAGCGCCACAGTCTCCAGCTCCTACGAGCAGTACTTC.

V is TRBV5-1 and J is TRBJ2-7, with 7 bases identical to TRBD2. The CDR3 has 14 amino acids. Germline V CDR1 and CDR2: SGHRS, YFSETQ. V was clipped by 3 bases and J by 3 bases; unmatched bases: 6. The CDR3 reads CASSWGGTNYEQYF. The CDR3 nucleotides read TGCGCCAGCAGCTGGGGTGGGACTAACTACGAGCAGTACTTC.

This chain joins TRBV18 and TRBJ2-3; 7 bases agree with TRBD1. The germline gives CDR1 KGHSH, CDR2 LQKENI. Trimming at V came to 7 bases and at J to 3 bases, leaving 4 bases not matched to a gene. This CDR3 is built from 13 residues. The CDR3 is CASLGTETDTQYF. The CDR3 nucleotides are TGTGCCAGCTTAGGGACAGAGACAGATACGCAGTATTTT.